The 15 T cell receptor beta chains below were found in one sample sequenced in a study of blood T cell repertoires in COVID-19. Produced via immunoSEQ multiplex PCR; TCRdb's table is partial and in-frame only. The top ten hold roughly a tenth of the sample, which has over 350,000 clones, approximately 90% seen once. Sequenced sample: PBMCs or T cells enriched from blood (not recorded which). The receptor source for this set is a woman between 50 and 59 years old who had recovered from COVID-19.

This chain uses TRBV9 with TRBJ1-2, with 7 bases fitting TRBD1. The CDR3 is 15 residues long. Germline CDR1 reads SGDLS; CDR2 reads YYNGEE. V shed 3 bases, J shed 5 bases, and the junction held 10 bases outside the gene matches. CDR3 bases: TGTGCCAGCAGCGAGTCCCGGGACAGTCTTTATGGCTACACCTTC. Translated: CASSESRDSLYGYTF.

The gene calls are TRBV6-5 and TRBJ2-7; 7 bases agree with TRBD2. Germline CDR1 MNHEY, CDR2 SVGAGI. The V gene end was trimmed by 8 bases and the J gene end by 3 bases; junction bases not matched to a gene: 10. This CDR3 has 14 residues. The CDR3 DNA reads as TGTGCCAGCTCCGTAGCGGGTGCAAACTACGAGCAGTACTTC. Its protein is CASSVAGANYEQYF.

The J gene is TRBJ2-2, the V gene TRBV10-2; 7 bases align to TRBD1. The CDR3 sequence is 13 residues long. Losses at the gene ends were 5 bases for V and 7 bases for J; bases not matched to a gene: 4. Germline V gene lookup returns CDR1 WSHSY and CDR2 SAAADI. CDR3 protein: CASSLTGLGELFF. CDR3 coding DNA: TGCGCCAGCAGTCTGACAGGGCTCGGGGAGCTGTTTTTT.

This clone occurred a few times. This chain uses TRBV9 with TRBJ1-3; no clear D gene. The ends were cut back, 3 bases at V and 2 bases at J, with 18 bases in the middle. Germline values: CDR1 SGDLS, CDR2 YYNGEE. This CDR3 comprises 17 residues. The CDR3 region has the DNA TGTGCCAGCAGCGAGAGGTTTCGGAAGACGGCTGGAAACACCATATATTTT. Translating gives CASSERFRKTAGNTIYF.

V and J are TRBV2 and TRBJ1-3; weak D call: TRBD1 (5 bases). This CDR3 is built from 15 residues. Germline CDR1 is SNHLY and CDR2 is FYNNEI. Trimming left V 4 bases short and J 2 bases short, with 12 bases between. The CDR3 reads CASSAPARAGNTIYF. Written as DNA, the CDR3 is TGTGCCAGCAGTGCTCCGGCCAGGGCTGGAAACACCATATATTTT.

The chain couples TRBV27 to TRBJ2-5; 7 nucleotides line up with TRBD1. Germline lookup yields CDR1 MNHEY and CDR2 SMNVEV (reference sequence). CDR3 length: 13 amino acids. The trim removed 5 bases at V and 5 bases at J, leaving 5 bases unmatched. CDR3 amino acids: CASSMTGSETQYF. For the CDR3, the DNA is TGTGCCAGCAGTATGACAGGGTCCGAGACCCAGTACTTC.

Here the CDR3 reads CASDGQGRSYEQYF. The CDR3 DNA follows: TGTGCCAGCGACGGACAGGGGCGTTCCTACGAGCAGTACTTC. The J gene is TRBJ2-7, the V gene TRBV28; 9 bases match TRBD1. There are 14 residues in the CDR3. V lost 8 bases, J lost 1 base, and 6 bases stayed unmatched. Looked up from germline, CDR1 is MDHEN and CDR2 is SYDVKM.

This clone was seen a handful of times. This chain uses TRBV5-1 with TRBJ2-3; no clear D gene. The germline CDR1 and CDR2 sequences are SGHRS and YFSETQ. Trimming took off 4 bases at V and 2 bases at J, with 17 bases between the two ends. The CDR3 spans 16 residues. The CDR3, as DNA: TGCGCCAGCAGCCGCTACCTTGCAATGAACACAGATACGCAGTATTTT. Protein product: CASSRYLAMNTDTQYF.

The V and J genes are TRBV7-9 and TRBJ2-1; TRBD1 matches 10 bases. Germline assignment: CDR1 SEHNR and CDR2 FQNEAQ (reference sequence). This CDR3 has 15 amino acids. V gave up 5 bases and J gave up 3 bases; unmatched junction bases: 4. The CDR3 DNA follows: TGTGCCAGCAGCCGGGACAGGGGAAACTACAATGAGCAGTTCTTC. It specifies CASSRDRGNYNEQFF.

A single count supports this clone. The rearrangement links TRBV10-3 to TRBJ1-2; 11 nucleotides align to TRBD1. Germline V CDR1 and CDR2: ENHRY, SYGVKD. The CDR3 runs 14 residues. V trimming: 3 bases; J trimming: 6 bases; junction bases outside the gene matches: 3. The CDR3 region is CAISDPGQGDGYTF. CDR3 DNA: TGTGCCATCAGTGACCCGGGACAGGGGGATGGCTACACCTTC.

This sequence joins TRBV25-1 and TRBJ2-4, with a weak D call TRBD2 (5 bases). CDR3 length equals 11 residues. Germline V gene sequence: CDR1 MGHDK, CDR2 SYGVNS. V lost 9 bases to trimming and J lost 13 bases, with 16 bases between them. The CDR3 DNA reads as TGTGCCAGTGCAAAAGAGGGCAGGCAGTACTTC. Its protein is CASAKEGRQYF.

This sequence joins TRBV12-3 or TRBV12-4 and TRBJ1-2; D unresolved. Trimming removed 11 bases from V and 7 bases from J, with 17 bases in between. CDR3 length equals 12 residues. The CDR3 loop reads CACLETRSGYTF. CDR3 coding DNA: TGTGCCTGCCTCGAGACAAGAAGTGGCTACACCTTC.

In the case of this clone: The germline gene is not matched at one end of the junction; a read error may be the cause. The chain employs TRBV11-2 and TRBJ1-3, with 8 bases fitting TRBD1. The CDR3 spans 15 residues. CDR1 is SGHAT and CDR2 is FQNNGV in the germline V gene. CDR3 sequence (DNA): TGTGCCAGCAGTTTAGCCAGGGGGCTCGGAAACACCATATATTTT. Translating gives CASSLARGLGNTIYF.

The rearrangement links TRBV6-1 to TRBJ1-1, with TRBD1 as a possible D gene (5 bases). The germline V gene has CDR1 MNHNS and CDR2 SASEGT. The V end lost 1 base, the J end lost 7 bases, and 13 bases lay between the germline ends. The CDR3 runs 14 residues. This CDR3 reads CASSEGAGQIEAFF. In nucleotides, the CDR3 is TGTGCCAGCAGTGAAGGAGCAGGGCAAATTGAAGCTTTCTTT.

The chain links TRBV30 to TRBJ1-5; possibly TRBD1 for D (5 bases). Trimming shortened V by 0 bases and J by 6 bases, and 12 bases separated the two germline ends. This CDR3 has 14 residues. CDR1 and CDR2 from the germline V gene are GTSNPN and SVGIG (reference sequence). The CDR3 nucleotides are TGTGCCTGGAGTGTACTACGGGGGACTCAGCCCCAGCATTTT. Its protein product is CAWSVLRGTQPQHF.